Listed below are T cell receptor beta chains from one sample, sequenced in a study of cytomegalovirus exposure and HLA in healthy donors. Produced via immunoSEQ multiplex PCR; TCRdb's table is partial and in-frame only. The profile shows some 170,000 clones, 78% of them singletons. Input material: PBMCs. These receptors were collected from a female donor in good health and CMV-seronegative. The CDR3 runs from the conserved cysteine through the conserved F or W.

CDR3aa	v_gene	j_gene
CASSPQGEYEQYF	TRBV5-1	TRBJ2-7
CSVIGGGGSRDEQYF	TRBV29-1	TRBJ2-7
CASSSLGVPYQETQYF	TRBV5-5	TRBJ2-5
CASSRVFGRFAEAFF	TRBV7-8	TRBJ1-1
CASSQDGRGANQPQHF	TRBV4-1	TRBJ1-5
CASRGQGLYEQYF	TRBV5-1	TRBJ2-7
CATSRAPPGGSGNTIYF	TRBV15	TRBJ1-3
CSSSLEGQALFYNEQFF	TRBV7-9	TRBJ2-1
CASSIWDRGQPQHF	TRBV19	TRBJ1-5
CASSLGSGGPPEQYF	TRBV7-9	TRBJ2-7
CASSVGSGRGEQYF	TRBV9	TRBJ2-7
CASSMHSSNTGELFF	TRBV19	TRBJ2-2
CASSLDMGTGVTGELFF	TRBV5-6	TRBJ2-2